This TCR beta chain was retrieved from a study of blood T cell repertoires in COVID-19. About the research overall: Researchers got acute and convalescent COVID-19 samples from the United States, Italy and Spain. PBMCs, B-cell-depleted T cells, or T cells were the source of the cDNA or gDNA that made up the material.

This clone was counted only a few times. Under the authors' procedure: Estimated nucleated cell counts came from reference gene primer amplification. The repertoire was sequenced with immunoSEQ multiplex PCR; TCRdb's copy has only in-frame clones and lacks some. The DNA gave D and trimming, while V, J and clone size come from that table. The profile covers tens of thousands of clones, with more than 80% appearing a single time and 1% to 1.5% taken by the ten largest. There are 13 residues in the CDR3. In germline, CDR1 is MDHEN, CDR2 SYDVKM. Losses at the gene ends were 4 bases for V and 5 bases for J; bases not matched to a gene: 1.

The sequence came from a woman older than 75 with acute or convalescent COVID-19. The chain links TRBV28 to TRBJ2-7; 11 bases agree with TRBD1. The sample was peripheral blood. CDR3 sequence (DNA): TGTGCCAGCAGTTCGGGACAGGGGGACGAGCAGTACTTC. As protein: CASSSGQGDEQYF.